This TCR beta chain was captured by sequencing in a study of T cells in localized non-small cell lung cancer. Findings of the study overall: Higher adjacent-lung clonality was associated with shorter survival. Of the top 100 tumor clones, median approximately 50 were in adjacent lung, about 30 among its top 100. Uninvolved adjacent lung had the highest recorded T cell clonality, with tumor below it.

Comments on this clone: Its specificity is unknown. Distinct nucleotide sequences in the sample also encode this CDR3.

Sequencing used immunoSEQ multiplex PCR; TCRdb keeps in-frame clones, though not all of them. The data contain roughly 36,000 clones, roughly 80% of them singletons. In germline, CDR1 is MNHEY, CDR2 SVGAGI. This CDR3 contains 14 residues. Trimming took off 0 bases at V and 0 bases at J, with 2 bases between the two ends. The sequence came from a woman aged 35 to 70 with stage II squamous cell lung carcinoma. V gene TRBV6-5 combines with J gene TRBJ1-4; D is ambiguous. Sequenced material: PBMCs, taken before any cancer treatment. The CDR3 loop is CASSYSATNEKLFF. CDR3 nucleotides: TGTGCCAGCAGTTACTCGGCAACTAATGAAAAACTGTTTTTT.